One sample yielded the 11 T cell receptor beta chains listed below, sequenced in a study of blood T cell repertoires in COVID-19. Produced via immunoSEQ multiplex PCR; TCRdb's table is partial and in-frame only. The data show over 150,000 clones, over 75% seen once. The sequenced sample was PBMCs or T cells enriched from blood (not recorded which). The receptors shown here come from a woman aged 18-29 years who had recovered from COVID-19.

V is TRBV6-8 and J is TRBJ2-2; TRBD2 agrees at 7 bases. Germline-derived CDR1 and CDR2 are MNHGY and SAAAGT. The CDR3 is 17 residues long. The ends lost 0 bases at V and 2 bases at J; junction bases unmatched: 6. CDR3 loop: CASSYSAGTTNTGELFF. The CDR3 nucleotides read TGTGCCAGCAGTTACTCAGCCGGGACTACAAACACCGGGGAGCTGTTTTTT.

The rearrangement uses TRBV29-1 and TRBJ1-2, with unresolved D. Per the germline V gene, CDR1 is SQVTM and CDR2 is ANQGSEA. This CDR3 region has 19 residues. The V and J ends lost 4 bases and 1 base respectively, with 28 bases between them. The chain's CDR3 is CSVVLGAGSGGEINYGYTF. For the CDR3, the DNA is TGCAGCGTTGTTCTGGGCGCGGGGTCGGGAGGCGAGATTAACTATGGCTACACCTTC. Using reference TRBV29-1 and TRBJ1-2 for the parts outside the CDR3, the full variable domain is SAVISQKPSRDICQRGTSLTIQCQVDSQVTMMFWYRQQPGQSLTLIATANQGSEATYESGFVIDKFPISRPNLTFSTLTVSNMSPEDSSIYLCSVVLGAGSGGEINYGYTFGSGTRLTVV.

This clone occurred a few times. J is TRBJ2-7 and V is TRBV5-8; D unclear. This CDR3 is 14 amino acids long. V lost 6 bases and J lost 1, with 14 bases in between. Germline-derived CDR1 and CDR2 are SGHTS and YDEGEE. CDR3: CASIGWAQSYEQYF. As DNA, the CDR3 is TGTGCCAGCATAGGATGGGCGCAGTCCTACGAGCAGTACTTC.

CDR3 DNA: TGTGCCAGCAGTGATGAGGGGGTTTCCTACAATGAGCAGTTCTTC. This encodes CASSDEGVSYNEQFF. The chain uses TRBV2 and TRBJ2-1, with a tentative D call TRBD1 (6 bases). From germline, CDR1 is SNHLY and CDR2 FYNNEI. Trimming removed 3 bases from V and 1 base from J, with 10 bases in between. The CDR3 is made up of 15 amino acids.

The genes are TRBV7-9 and TRBJ2-1, with TRBD1 as a possible D gene (6 bases). With 9 bases removed from V and 2 bases from J, the gap between germline ends came to 20 bases. From germline, CDR1 is SEHNR and CDR2 FQNEAQ (reference sequence). The CDR3 totals 16 residues. Here the CDR3 DNA reads TGTGCCAGTATTTATATGGGGGCCAGGCCCTACAATGAGCAGTTCTTC. It codes for CASIYMGARPYNEQFF.

The chain combines TRBV29-1 with TRBJ1-4; D gene unclear. Looked up from germline, CDR1 is SQVTM and CDR2 is ANQGSEA. V was trimmed by 7 bases and J by 4 bases, leaving 13 bases between them. The CDR3 is 13 amino acids. The chain's CDR3 is CSAGSQNNEKLFF. CDR3 sequence (DNA): TGCAGCGCTGGGAGTCAGAATAATGAAAAACTGTTTTTT. Variable domain in full (rest from reference TRBV29-1 and TRBJ1-4): SAVISQKPSRDICQRGTSLTIQCQVDSQVTMMFWYRQQPGQSLTLIATANQGSEATYESGFVIDKFPISRPNLTFSTLTVSNMSPEDSSIYLCSAGSQNNEKLFFGSGTQLSVL.

Only one count was recorded for this clone. This chain connects TRBV6-5 to TRBJ2-5; a possible D gene is TRBD2 (5 bases). The CDR3 has 16 residues. The V end lost 2 bases, the J end lost 2 bases, and 15 bases lay between the germline ends. CDR1 MNHEY and CDR2 SVGAGI come from the germline V gene. This chain's CDR3 is CASSYLSSFAQETQYF. The CDR3 DNA reads TGTGCCAGCAGTTACCTATCTAGCTTTGCGCAAGAGACCCAGTACTTC.

To note about this clone: The sample holds other DNA sequences that translate to the same CDR3. This chain links TRBV19 with TRBJ1-1, with D possibly matching TRBD1 (6 bases). The CDR3 is made up of 14 amino acids. Between the trimmed V and J ends, which lost 6 bases and 0 bases, there was a span of 11 bases. CDR1 is LNHDA, CDR2 SQIVND, per germline (reference sequence). CDR3 protein: CASSPTGMNTEAFF. The CDR3 DNA reads as TGTGCCAGTAGCCCCACAGGGATGAACACTGAAGCTTTCTTT.

V usage is TRBV9 and J usage is TRBJ1-1; no firm D call. Germline assignment: CDR1 SGDLS and CDR2 YYNGEE. Trimming removed 1 base from V and 7 bases from J, with 23 bases in between. The CDR3 totals 17 residues. The CDR3 reads CASSVSIIHGPGDEAFF. For the CDR3, the DNA is TGTGCCAGCAGCGTATCCATCATACATGGGCCGGGAGATGAAGCTTTCTTT.

V is TRBV21-1 and J is TRBJ1-5. TRBV21-1 is labeled a pseudogene. The CDR3 runs to 16 residues. The CDR3 coding sequence is TGTGCCAGCAGCTCTCCCCTAGATATATTCAATCAGCCCCAGCATTTT. Residues: CASSSPLDIFNQPQHF.

This chain uses TRBV2 with TRBJ1-3; 11 positions match TRBD1. Germline V gene sequence: CDR1 SNHLY, CDR2 FYNNEI. V trimming: 6 bases; J trimming: 7 bases; junction bases outside the gene matches: 8. The CDR3 consists of 15 residues. The CDR3 protein is CASSRGQGGSNTIYF. The CDR3 nucleotides are TGTGCCAGCAGCCGGGGACAGGGGGGATCGAACACCATATATTTT.